A selection of T cell receptor beta chains follows, all from one sample in a study of regulatory T cells in long-lasting Graves disease. TCRdb redid the calling of the multiplex PCR reads with MiXCR, one entry per CDR3 protein. This sample has around 400,000 distinct CDR3 sequences, with approximately 22% found just once. Specimen: peripheral blood mononuclear cells (PBMCs), collected when the disease was refractory, from a patient treated with antithyroid drugs. These receptors were obtained from a female donor with Graves disease. Each CDR3 is given with its conserved first and last residue. The D gene is left open where the match is weak. Clone size is not always given. Where it is, it says once, few, many or a class for expanded clones.

D gene: NA
V gene: TRBV9
J gene: TRBJ1-5
clone size: NA
CDR3 DNA: TGTGCCAGCAGCCCAGCATACGTCGGGGAGCCCCAGCATTTT
CDR3 protein: CASSPAYVGEPQHF

D gene: NA
V gene: TRBV5-5
J gene: TRBJ2-2
clone size: few
CDR3 DNA: TGTGCCAGCAGCTTATTTGACGGGGAGCTGTTTTTT
CDR3 protein: CASSLFDGELFF

D gene: TRBD2
V gene: TRBV2
J gene: TRBJ2-1
clone size: once
CDR3 DNA: TGTGCCAGCAGTGATAGGGGACTAGCGGTATTCTTC
CDR3 protein: CASSDRGLAVFF

D gene: TRBD1
V gene: TRBV6-1
J gene: TRBJ2-2
clone size: NA
CDR3 DNA: TGTGCCAGCAGTGCGGGACAGGCCGGGGAGCTGTTTTTT
CDR3 protein: CASSAGQAGELFF

D gene: NA
V gene: TRBV14
J gene: TRBJ2-2
clone size: NA
CDR3 DNA: TGTGCCAGCAGCCGGGGACCGCGAACCGGGGAGCTGTTTTTT
CDR3 protein: CASSRGPRTGELFF

D gene: TRBD1
V gene: TRBV18
J gene: TRBJ1-4
clone size: NA
CDR3 DNA: TGTGCCAGCTCACCACAGGGGGCCTTGGAAAAACTGTTTTTT
CDR3 protein: CASSPQGALEKLFF

D gene: TRBD2
V gene: TRBV27
J gene: TRBJ2-3
clone size: few
CDR3 DNA: TGTGCCAGCAGTCGACTAGCGGGAGGTTCTCGCACAGATACGCAGTATTTT
CDR3 protein: CASSRLAGGSRTDTQYF

D gene: NA
V gene: TRBV20-1
J gene: TRBJ1-2
clone size: few
CDR3 DNA: TGCAGTGCTAGGCCTTCGGGGGGGGGATATAACTATGGCTACACCTTC
CDR3 protein: CSARPSGGGYNYGYTF

D gene: TRBD2
V gene: TRBV3-1
J gene: TRBJ2-1
clone size: NA
CDR3 DNA: TGTGCCAGCAGCCAAGCCCTAGCGGGATTGGGGAATGAGCAGTTCTTC
CDR3 protein: CASSQALAGLGNEQFF

D gene: NA
V gene: TRBV19
J gene: TRBJ2-1
clone size: NA
CDR3 DNA: TGTGCCAGTAGATATGCGGACAGCCTCTACAATGAGCAGTTCTTC
CDR3 protein: CASRYADSLYNEQFF

D gene: TRBD1
V gene: TRBV27
J gene: TRBJ2-5
clone size: NA
CDR3 DNA: TGTGCCAGCAGTGCTACAGGGGACCAAGAGACCCAGTACTTC
CDR3 protein: CASSATGDQETQYF

D gene: NA
V gene: TRBV28
J gene: TRBJ2-2
clone size: many
CDR3 DNA: TGTGCCAGCAGTTTATCGAGTAACACCGGGGAGCTGTTTTTT
CDR3 protein: CASSLSSNTGELFF

D gene: NA
V gene: TRBV15
J gene: TRBJ2-1
clone size: NA
CDR3 DNA: TGTGCCACCAGCCTAATAGGCGGGGCCAATGAGCAGTTCTTC
CDR3 protein: CATSLIGGANEQFF

D gene: NA
V gene: TRBV12-3/TRBV12-4
J gene: TRBJ2-5
clone size: NA
CDR3 DNA: TGTGCCAGCAGTTCCCGAGGGGATGAGACCCAGTACTTC
CDR3 protein: CASSSRGDETQYF

D gene: TRBD1
V gene: TRBV12-3/TRBV12-4
J gene: TRBJ2-2
clone size: few
CDR3 DNA: TGTGCCAGCAGCTGGACAGGAGAGGCCACCGGGGAGCTGTTTTTT
CDR3 protein: CASSWTGEATGELFF

D gene: NA
V gene: TRBV25-1
J gene: TRBJ2-5
clone size: many
CDR3 DNA: TGTGCCAGCTCCGGAGCGGATCAAGAGACCCAGTACTTC
CDR3 protein: CASSGADQETQYF

D gene: NA
V gene: TRBV20-1
J gene: TRBJ1-2
clone size: few
CDR3 DNA: TGCAGTGCTCTACCGATGGACAGAGCCAATAACTATGGCTACACCTTC
CDR3 protein: CSALPMDRANNYGYTF

D gene: NA
V gene: TRBV28
J gene: TRBJ1-2
clone size: many
CDR3 DNA: TGTGCCAGCAGTCGCCTCAACTATGGCTACACCTTC
CDR3 protein: CASSRLNYGYTF

D gene: NA
V gene: TRBV20-1
J gene: TRBJ1-1
clone size: few
CDR3 DNA: TGCAGTGCTACTTGGACAAGGAACACTGAAGCTTTCTTT
CDR3 protein: CSATWTRNTEAFF

D gene: TRBD1
V gene: TRBV14
J gene: TRBJ2-7
clone size: few
CDR3 DNA: TGTGCCAGCAGCCAAGCCCGGACAGGGGCGTCTTACGAGCAGTACTTC
CDR3 protein: CASSQARTGASYEQYF

D gene: TRBD1
V gene: TRBV7-8
J gene: TRBJ2-7
clone size: many
CDR3 DNA: TGTGCCAGCAGCTTAGAGGGACAGCCTTACGAGCAGTACTTC
CDR3 protein: CASSLEGQPYEQYF

D gene: NA
V gene: TRBV20-1
J gene: TRBJ2-1
clone size: once
CDR3 DNA: TGCAGTGCTAGAGACCCAATGACTTACAATGAGCAGTTCTTC
CDR3 protein: CSARDPMTYNEQFF

D gene: NA
V gene: TRBV6-1
J gene: TRBJ1-5
clone size: NA
CDR3 DNA: TGTGCCAGCAGTGAAACAGCCAGGGAGCCCCAGCATTTT
CDR3 protein: CASSETAREPQHF

D gene: TRBD1
V gene: TRBV20-1
J gene: TRBJ1-2
clone size: NA
CDR3 DNA: TGCAGTGCTTGGGGGACAGACGGAAAAGGAAACTATGGCTACACCTTC
CDR3 protein: CSAWGTDGKGNYGYTF

D gene: NA
V gene: TRBV18
J gene: TRBJ1-4
clone size: many
CDR3 DNA: TGTGCCAGCTCACCATCGAGCCCGGGGCAGGAGAATGAAAAACTGTTTTTT
CDR3 protein: CASSPSSPGQENEKLFF

D gene: NA
V gene: TRBV3-1
J gene: TRBJ1-1
clone size: NA
CDR3 DNA: TGTGCCAGCAGCCAAGTTCCCTGGGGCACTGAAGCTTTCTTT
CDR3 protein: CASSQVPWGTEAFF

D gene: TRBD2
V gene: TRBV4-2
J gene: TRBJ2-5
clone size: many
CDR3 DNA: TGTGCCAGCAGTCCGGGACTACCTCAAGAGACCCAGTACTTC
CDR3 protein: CASSPGLPQETQYF

D gene: NA
V gene: TRBV6-2/TRBV6-3
J gene: TRBJ1-2
clone size: NA
CDR3 DNA: TGTGCCAGCAGTTACTTCAACCCCGGTCTTGGAACTTATGGCTACACCTTC
CDR3 protein: CASSYFNPGLGTYGYTF

D gene: NA
V gene: TRBV6-1
J gene: TRBJ1-2
clone size: many
CDR3 DNA: TGTGCCAGCAGTGAAAATGGCGGTTCGGGCTACACCTTC
CDR3 protein: CASSENGGSGYTF

D gene: TRBD2
V gene: TRBV18
J gene: TRBJ2-6
clone size: once
CDR3 DNA: TGTGCCAGCTCAGCGGGACTAGCGGGGATCTCTGGGGCCAACGTCCTGACTTTC
CDR3 protein: CASSAGLAGISGANVLTF

D gene: NA
V gene: TRBV5-8
J gene: TRBJ2-2
clone size: many
CDR3 DNA: TGTGCCAGCAGCTTGCAACCACTCAACACCGGGGAGCTGTTTTTT
CDR3 protein: CASSLQPLNTGELFF

D gene: NA
V gene: TRBV27
J gene: TRBJ2-7
clone size: many
CDR3 DNA: TGTGCCAGCAGTCCACACTCCTACGAGCAGTACTTC
CDR3 protein: CASSPHSYEQYF

D gene: NA
V gene: TRBV9
J gene: TRBJ2-5
clone size: NA
CDR3 DNA: TGTGCCAGCAGCGGTAAGACCCCTCGAGAGACCCAGTACTTC
CDR3 protein: CASSGKTPRETQYF

D gene: NA
V gene: TRBV20-1
J gene: TRBJ1-2
clone size: few
CDR3 DNA: TGCAGTGCTAGGTGGACGGAACCCTATGGCTACACCTTC
CDR3 protein: CSARWTEPYGYTF

D gene: NA
V gene: TRBV7-9
J gene: TRBJ2-7
clone size: many
CDR3 DNA: TGTGCCAGCAGCCCGTCCACAAGGGTTGGGTACGAGCAGTACTTC
CDR3 protein: CASSPSTRVGYEQYF

D gene: NA
V gene: TRBV28
J gene: TRBJ2-5
clone size: NA
CDR3 DNA: TGTGCCAGCAGTAGGGCCCTAGAGACCCAGTACTTC
CDR3 protein: CASSRALETQYF

D gene: NA
V gene: TRBV19
J gene: TRBJ2-2
clone size: few
CDR3 DNA: TGTGCCAGTATTAGAGGCCCGGGAAACACCGGGGAGCTGTTTTTT
CDR3 protein: CASIRGPGNTGELFF

D gene: NA
V gene: TRBV28
J gene: TRBJ1-2
clone size: few
CDR3 DNA: TGTGCCAGCAGTTACTCGGGGCCACCGAATGGCTACACCTTC
CDR3 protein: CASSYSGPPNGYTF

D gene: NA
V gene: TRBV27
J gene: TRBJ1-1
clone size: many
CDR3 DNA: TGTGCCAGCAGTTTAGGCTCTGGTAACACTGAAGCTTTCTTT
CDR3 protein: CASSLGSGNTEAFF

D gene: NA
V gene: TRBV6-1
J gene: TRBJ2-7
clone size: many
CDR3 DNA: TGTGCCAGCAGTGAACTACCGGGGCGGCTATCCTACGAGCAGTACTTC
CDR3 protein: CASSELPGRLSYEQYF

D gene: NA
V gene: TRBV3-1
J gene: TRBJ2-5
clone size: many
CDR3 DNA: TGTGCCAGCAGCCAAGTTCGGGGCGGGATTCTACAAGAGACCCAGTACTTC
CDR3 protein: CASSQVRGGILQETQYF

D gene: TRBD2
V gene: TRBV20-1
J gene: TRBJ2-3
clone size: NA
CDR3 DNA: TGCAGTGCCCCCCCGACTAGCGGGAGCACAGATACGCAGTATTTT
CDR3 protein: CSAPPTSGSTDTQYF

D gene: TRBD2
V gene: TRBV29-1
J gene: TRBJ2-5
clone size: NA
CDR3 DNA: TGCAGCGCCGCCGGGGTAGCGGGAAAAAGAGAGACCCAGTACTTC
CDR3 protein: CSAAGVAGKRETQYF

D gene: NA
V gene: TRBV12-3/TRBV12-4
J gene: TRBJ1-5
clone size: NA
CDR3 DNA: TGTGCCAGCAGCAATGACAGTGGGCCCCAGCATTTT
CDR3 protein: CASSNDSGPQHF

D gene: NA
V gene: TRBV5-1
J gene: TRBJ2-3
clone size: NA
CDR3 DNA: TGCGCCAGCAGCTACAGGGTCATCGGGGTCACAGATACGCAGTATTTT
CDR3 protein: CASSYRVIGVTDTQYF

D gene: NA
V gene: TRBV7-8
J gene: TRBJ1-2
clone size: many
CDR3 DNA: TGTGCCAGCAGCTTAGCGTTCGCAGACTATGGCTACACCTTC
CDR3 protein: CASSLAFADYGYTF

D gene: NA
V gene: TRBV6-1
J gene: TRBJ1-2
clone size: many
CDR3 DNA: TGTGCCAGCAGTGAAGTGTCAGAAGAACTTTATGGCTACACCTTC
CDR3 protein: CASSEVSEELYGYTF

D gene: TRBD2
V gene: TRBV2
J gene: TRBJ2-3
clone size: few
CDR3 DNA: TGTGCCAGCAGTGACGTAGCGGGAGTAGCAGATACGCAGTATTTT
CDR3 protein: CASSDVAGVADTQYF

D gene: NA
V gene: TRBV7-9
J gene: TRBJ1-2
clone size: many
CDR3 DNA: TGTGCCAGCAGGCATAGGGATGTTCGCTATGGCTACACCTTC
CDR3 protein: CASRHRDVRYGYTF

D gene: TRBD1
V gene: TRBV20-1
J gene: TRBJ1-5
clone size: NA
CDR3 DNA: TGCAGTGCTAGAAGGGGGACAGGGGGCAAACAGCCCCAGCATTTT
CDR3 protein: CSARRGTGGKQPQHF

D gene: TRBD2
V gene: TRBV7-9
J gene: TRBJ2-7
clone size: few
CDR3 DNA: TGTGCCAGCAGCTTAACTAGCGGAGTGGAGGAGCAGTACTTC
CDR3 protein: CASSLTSGVEEQYF

D gene: NA
V gene: TRBV20-1
J gene: TRBJ1-5
clone size: NA
CDR3 DNA: TGCAGTGCTAGTATGGTGGGCCCCGGGCAGCCCCAGCATTTT
CDR3 protein: CSASMVGPGQPQHF

D gene: TRBD2
V gene: TRBV27
J gene: TRBJ2-1
clone size: NA
CDR3 DNA: TGTGCCAGCACTCAAGCGGGAGATCTCCCCAATGAGCAGTTCTTC
CDR3 protein: CASTQAGDLPNEQFF